These 19 T cell receptor beta chains were all obtained from the same sample, sequenced in a study of blood T cell repertoires in COVID-19. Data came from immunoSEQ multiplex PCR; TCRdb stores just in-frame clones and leaves some out. The table has under 150,000 clones, approximately 82% seen once. Material: peripheral blood. Receptor source: a man aged 40-55 years with active or convalescent COVID-19.

This rearrangement joins TRBV21-1 to TRBJ2-5; TRBD1 was called by the table and not checked on the DNA. TRBV21-1 is described as a pseudogene. The CDR3 has 13 amino acids. CDR3 region: CASSKGREETQYF. The CDR3 DNA reads TGTGCCAGCAGCAAGGGCAGGGAAGAGACCCAGTACTTC.

This clone was seen a handful of times. V and J are TRBV28 and TRBJ2-7; maybe TRBD2 (6 bases). This CDR3 is built from 13 residues. Trimming took 6 bases from V and 1 from J, leaving 10 bases between them. Germline CDR1 and CDR2: MDHEN and SYDVKM. CDR3 in amino acids: CASRETRSYEQYF. The CDR3 coding sequence is TGTGCCAGCAGAGAGACTAGATCCTACGAGCAGTACTTC.

This clone was recorded at least ten times. The genes are TRBV7-9 and TRBJ2-7; 9 positions match TRBD1. J gave up 0 bases and V 6 bases, and 9 bases lay outside the gene matches. The CDR3 has 16 residues. Germline V gene data show CDR1 as SEHNR and CDR2 as FQNEAQ (reference sequence). CDR3 loop: CASRSGGGQGSYEQYF. The CDR3 region has the DNA TGTGCCAGCAGGTCCGGAGGGGGACAGGGCTCCTACGAGCAGTACTTC.

The rearrangement links TRBV11-3 to TRBJ2-3; 12 positions match TRBD2. CDR3 length equals 16 residues. The germline CDR1 and CDR2 sequences are SGHNT and YENEEA. J was trimmed by 2 bases and V by 3 bases; bases with no gene match: 3. The DNA for the CDR3 is TGTGCCAGCAGCTTTGGACTAGCGGGGTACACAGATACGCAGTATTTT. Its protein is CASSFGLAGYTDTQYF.

This chain links TRBV7-8 with TRBJ2-1; TRBD2 matches 10 bases. The germline CDR1 and CDR2 sequences are SGHVS and FQNEAQ. The CDR3 length is 15 residues. Unmatched junction bases numbered 7, after V lost 5 bases and J lost 6 bases. In nucleotides, the CDR3 is TGTGCCAGCAGCGCCAGCGGGGGGGCTCCCAATGAGCAGTTCTTC. Translating gives CASSASGGAPNEQFF.

The gene calls are TRBV30 and TRBJ1-2, with D tentatively TRBD1 (5 bases). CDR1 and CDR2 from the germline V gene are GTSNPN and SVGIG (reference sequence). Between the trimmed V and J ends, which lost 4 bases and 4 bases, there was a span of 16 bases. This CDR3 is 14 amino acids long. CDR3 DNA sequence: TGTGCCTGGAACCAGGGTCTCGTCCCCTATGGCTACACCTTC. This translates into CAWNQGLVPYGYTF.

This clone was observed a single time. This chain connects TRBV5-1 to TRBJ1-6; perhaps TRBD1 as D (6 bases). V was shortened by 1 base and J by 5 bases, with 7 bases between the two germline ends. CDR1 is SGHRS and CDR2 is YFSETQ in the germline V gene. The CDR3 is 14 amino acids. The CDR3 region is CASSLTGNNSPLHF. CDR3 DNA: TGCGCCAGCAGCTTGACAGGGAATAATTCACCCCTCCACTTT.

The CDR3 loop reads CASSPGLLRGDSPLHF. The CDR3 nucleotides are TGTGCCAGCAGCCCTGGACTATTACGGGGTGATTCACCCCTCCACTTT. This chain connects TRBV7-6 to TRBJ1-6; no clear D. CDR1 and CDR2 (germline): SGHVS, FNYEAQ. This CDR3 has 16 amino acids. V lost 5 bases and J 8 bases, leaving 19 bases between the germline ends.

This chain connects TRBV5-1 to TRBJ2-1, with 9 positions matching TRBD1. From germline, CDR1 is SGHRS and CDR2 YFSETQ. CDR3 size: 14 residues. J was trimmed by 3 bases and V by 7 bases; bases with no gene match: 5. CDR3 DNA sequence: TGCGCCAGCGAAGCGACAGGGGGCTACAATGAGCAGTTCTTC. Protein sequence: CASEATGGYNEQFF.

The rearrangement uses TRBV10-3 and TRBJ2-7, with 8 bases identical to TRBD1. Trimming took 0 bases from V and 6 from J; bases not matched to a gene: 7. The CDR3 runs 15 residues. Germline-derived CDR1 and CDR2 are ENHRY and SYGVKD. This CDR3 is CAISESTRGHSEQYF. CDR3 DNA sequence: TGTGCCATCAGTGAGTCGACCAGGGGGCATTCCGAGCAGTACTTC.

The chain uses TRBV2 and TRBJ1-5, with TRBD1 as a possible D gene (6 bases). The CDR3 is 15 amino acids. CDR1 is SNHLY, CDR2 FYNNEI, per germline. The V end was cut by 6 bases, the J end by 7 bases, with 19 bases between. The CDR3 spells CASSAQGNGLQPQHF. CDR3 nucleotide sequence: TGTGCCAGCAGCGCACAGGGTAACGGGCTGCAGCCCCAGCATTTT.

The chain carries TRBV11-2 and TRBJ1-6, with D possibly matching TRBD1 (5 bases). This CDR3 comprises 14 residues. CDR1 is SGHAT and CDR2 is FQNNGV in the germline V gene. Trimming removed 8 bases at V and 5 bases at J, with 13 bases between. Here the CDR3 DNA reads TGTGCCAGCGGTATTTCGGACAATAATTCACCCCTCCACTTT. Translation: CASGISDNNSPLHF.

The genes are TRBV3-1 (or the pseudogene TRBV3-2) and TRBJ1-6; D is unresolved. Germline V gene lookup returns CDR1 LGHDT and CDR2 YNNKEL (reference sequence). There are 14 residues in the CDR3. The V and J ends lost 0 bases and 10 bases respectively, with 10 bases between them. In nucleotides, the CDR3 is TGTGCCAGCAGCCAAGAGGGGTCGGGATCACCCCTCCACTTT. Protein: CASSQEGSGSPLHF.

The chain recombines TRBV3-1 (or the pseudogene TRBV3-2) with TRBJ2-3; 12 bases map to TRBD2. Germline CDR1 LGHDT, CDR2 YNNKEL (reference sequence). Germline trimming cut 5 bases from V and 0 bases from J; bases unmatched to any gene: 3. The length of the CDR3 is 16 residues. The CDR3 DNA is TGTGCCAGCAGCTGGACTAGCGGGGAGAGCACAGATACGCAGTATTTT. The encoded protein is CASSWTSGESTDTQYF.

This clone showed up just a few times. The chain joins TRBV12-5 to TRBJ1-6; the D is unclear. The CDR3 has 17 residues. CDR1 and CDR2 (germline): LGHNT, FRNRAP. The V end lost 4 bases, the J end lost 8 bases, and 21 bases lay between the germline ends. The CDR3 DNA reads as TGTGCTAGTGGTTCCCTAGGACGGGATAAACCTTATTCACCCCTCCACTTT. This gives the protein CASGSLGRDKPYSPLHF. The complete variable domain, with remaining parts taken from reference TRBV12-5 and TRBJ1-6, reads DARVTQTPRHKVTEMGQEVTMRCQPILGHNTVFWYRQTMMQGLELLAYFRNRAPLDDSGMPKDRFSAEMPDATLATLKIQPSEPRDSAVYFCASGSLGRDKPYSPLHFGNGTRLTVT.

V gene TRBV12-3 or TRBV12-4 combines with J gene TRBJ1-2; D call uncertain. Trimming took off 7 bases at V and 3 bases at J, with 6 bases between the two ends. This CDR3 region has 11 residues. The CDR3, as DNA: TGTGCCAGCACCTCTTACTATGGCTACACCTTC. As protein: CASTSYYGYTF.

The chain recombines TRBV18 with TRBJ2-3; D is unresolved. The V end lost 1 base, the J end lost 0 bases, and 8 bases lay between the germline ends. Germline CDR1 is KGHSH and CDR2 is LQKENI. This CDR3 contains 15 residues. The CDR3, as DNA: TGTGCCAGCTCACCACGGCAGACTAGCACAGATACGCAGTATTTT. Residues: CASSPRQTSTDTQYF.

The gene calls are TRBV6-5 and TRBJ1-4, with 7 bases fitting TRBD1. Germline V CDR1 and CDR2: MNHEY, SVGAGI. CDR3 length equals 15 residues. Germline trimming cut 5 bases from V and 4 bases from J; bases unmatched to any gene: 7. This chain's CDR3 is CASSTRDSDNEKLFF. In DNA, the CDR3 is TGTGCCAGCAGTACCCGGGACAGTGATAATGAAAAACTGTTTTTT.

The chain links TRBV23-1 to TRBJ2-7, with TRBD1 as a possible D gene (6 bases). TRBV23-1 is filed as an ORF, its function uncertain. Trimming removed 7 bases from V and 2 bases from J, with 12 bases in between. The CDR3 covers 13 residues. The CDR3 DNA follows: TGCGCCAGCACCCCTACAGGGACCTACGAGCAGTACTTC. It specifies CASTPTGTYEQYF.